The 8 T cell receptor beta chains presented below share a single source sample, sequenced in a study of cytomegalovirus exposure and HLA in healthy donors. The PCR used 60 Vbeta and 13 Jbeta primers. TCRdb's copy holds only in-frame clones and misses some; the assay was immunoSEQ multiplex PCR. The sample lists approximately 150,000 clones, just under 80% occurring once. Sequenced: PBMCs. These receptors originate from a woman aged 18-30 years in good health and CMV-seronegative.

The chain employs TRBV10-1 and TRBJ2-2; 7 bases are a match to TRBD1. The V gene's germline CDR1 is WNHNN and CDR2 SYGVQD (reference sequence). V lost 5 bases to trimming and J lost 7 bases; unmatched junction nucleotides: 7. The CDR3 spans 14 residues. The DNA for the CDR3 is TGCGCCAGCAGTAAACAGGGGTATGGCGGGGAGCTGTTTTTT. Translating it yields CASSKQGYGGELFF.

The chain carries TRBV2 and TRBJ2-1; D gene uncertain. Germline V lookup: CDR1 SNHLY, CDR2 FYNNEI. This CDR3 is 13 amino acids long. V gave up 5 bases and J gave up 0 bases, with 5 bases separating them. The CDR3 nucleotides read TGTGCCAGCAGTACAAACTCCTACAATGAGCAGTTCTTC. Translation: CASSTNSYNEQFF. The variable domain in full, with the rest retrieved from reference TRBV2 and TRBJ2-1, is EPEVTQTPSHQVTQMGQEVILRCVPISNHLYFYWYRQILGQKVEFLVSFYNNEISEKSEIFDDQFSVERPDGSNFTLKIRSTKLEDSAMYFCASSTNSYNEQFFGPGTRLTVL.

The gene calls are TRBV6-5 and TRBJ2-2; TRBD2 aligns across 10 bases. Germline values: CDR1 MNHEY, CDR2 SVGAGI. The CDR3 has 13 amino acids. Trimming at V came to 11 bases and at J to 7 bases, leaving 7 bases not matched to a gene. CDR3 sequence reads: CAGSGRAGGELFF. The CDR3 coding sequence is TGTGCCGGAAGCGGGAGGGCCGGCGGGGAGCTGTTTTTT.

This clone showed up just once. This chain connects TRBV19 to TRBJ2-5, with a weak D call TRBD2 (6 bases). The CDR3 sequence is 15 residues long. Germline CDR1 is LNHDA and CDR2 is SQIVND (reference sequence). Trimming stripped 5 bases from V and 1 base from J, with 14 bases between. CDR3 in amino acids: CASSSAGRSQETQYF. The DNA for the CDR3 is TGTGCCAGTAGTTCAGCCGGGAGATCCCAAGAGACCCAGTACTTC.

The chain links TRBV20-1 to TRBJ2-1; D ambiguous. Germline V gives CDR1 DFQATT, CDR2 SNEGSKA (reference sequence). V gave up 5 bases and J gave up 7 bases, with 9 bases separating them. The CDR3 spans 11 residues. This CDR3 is CSAVYLNEQFF. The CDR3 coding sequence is TGCAGTGCTGTTTATCTTAATGAGCAGTTCTTC.

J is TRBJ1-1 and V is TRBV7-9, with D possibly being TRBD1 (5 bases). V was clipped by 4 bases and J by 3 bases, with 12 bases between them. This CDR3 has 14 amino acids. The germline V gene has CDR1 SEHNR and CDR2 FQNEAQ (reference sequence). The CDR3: CASSSSDRDTEAFF. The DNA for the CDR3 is TGTGCCAGCAGCTCCTCCGACAGAGACACTGAAGCTTTCTTT.

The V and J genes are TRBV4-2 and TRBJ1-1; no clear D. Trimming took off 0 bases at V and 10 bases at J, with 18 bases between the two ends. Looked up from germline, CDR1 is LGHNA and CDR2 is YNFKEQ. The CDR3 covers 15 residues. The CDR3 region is CASSQEGPGPYIAFF. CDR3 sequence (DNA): TGTGCCAGCAGCCAAGAGGGTCCAGGTCCATACATAGCTTTCTTT.

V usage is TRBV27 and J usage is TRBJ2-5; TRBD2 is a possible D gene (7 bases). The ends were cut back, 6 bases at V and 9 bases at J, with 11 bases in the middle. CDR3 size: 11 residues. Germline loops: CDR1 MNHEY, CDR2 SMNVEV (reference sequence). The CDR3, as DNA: TGTGCCAGCAGCCTAGGGGGGGCCCAGTACTTC. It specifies CASSLGGAQYF.